The entry below describes one TCR beta chain. Its antigen is unidentified. Only in-frame clones appear in the TCRdb table, and some are missing; sequencing was by immunoSEQ multiplex PCR. The sample holds 60,000 to 65,000 clones; 90% to 97% are singletons and the top ten take around 1.2%. This record comes from a study of cytomegalovirus exposure and HLA in healthy donors. As for the study in general: The 110 or so validation repertoires, a later analysis reported, used the same platform as the roughly 610 first-cohort repertoires. Findings and limits, study-wide: The listing of some 170 TCR beta chains classed them as cytomegalovirus-associated. Among TCR sequences, most were rare, though some public TCRs appeared in many donors. As was reported, the classifier diagnosed cytomegalovirus status with high specificity and sensitivity.

The CDR3 totals 13 residues. CDR1 is SQVTM and CDR2 is ANQGSEA in the germline V gene. V lost 7 bases, J lost 9 bases, and 9 bases stayed unmatched. This TCR was recovered from a woman between 18 and 29 years old in good health and CMV-seronegative. Sequencing was performed on PBMCs. The chain combines TRBV29-1 with TRBJ1-1, with 12 bases matching TRBD1. CDR3 residues: CSARDRGPRKAFF. DNA of the CDR3: TGCAGCGCCAGGGACAGGGGGCCGCGGAAAGCTTTCTTT.